Each of the 19 T cell receptor beta chains below was sequenced from the same sample in a study of cytomegalovirus exposure and HLA in healthy donors. The PCR ran on 60 Vbeta and 13 Jbeta primers. Assay used: immunoSEQ multiplex PCR; TCRdb lists only in-frame clones, some missing. The sample lists under 250,000 clones, around 86% seen once, with roughly 10% in the top ten. Specimen: PBMCs. The receptors come from a woman in her fifties or sixties in good health and CMV-seropositive.

This clone occurred once. The chain links TRBV4-2 to TRBJ2-5; weak D call: TRBD2 (6 bases). The V end was cut by 4 bases, the J end by 11 bases, with 20 bases between. The CDR3 totals 14 residues. CDR1 is LGHNA and CDR2 is YNFKEQ in the germline V gene. The CDR3 is CASSPLGRPGEQYF. The DNA of the CDR3 is TGTGCCAGCAGCCCACTCGGGAGACCGGGGGAGCAGTACTTC.

The chain uses TRBV30 and TRBJ2-7; D is possibly TRBD2 (6 bases). The germline V gene has CDR1 GTSNPN and CDR2 SVGIG (reference sequence). Trimming removed 1 base at V and 0 bases at J, with 13 bases between. This CDR3 has 15 residues. CDR3: CAWSAGTRSSYEQYF. In DNA form, the CDR3 reads TGTGCCTGGAGTGCCGGGACTCGTAGCTCCTACGAGCAGTACTTC.

This clone was seen a handful of times. The CDR3 here is CASSRGDIQYF. Here the CDR3 DNA reads TGCGCCAGCAGCCGCGGTGACATTCAGTACTTC. The rearrangement joins TRBV4-1 to TRBJ2-4; D is unresolved. V was pared by 4 bases and J by 8 bases, with 6 bases between. CDR3 size: 11 residues. CDR1 is MGHRA, CDR2 YSYEKL, per germline.

This chain joins TRBV18 and TRBJ1-3; TRBD1 agrees at 9 bases. J lost 3 bases, V lost 3 bases, and 3 bases had no gene match. Germline lookup yields CDR1 KGHSH and CDR2 LQKENI. This CDR3 has 15 residues. The CDR3 sequence: CASSPTGGFGNTIYF. Written as DNA, the CDR3 is TGTGCCAGCTCACCTACAGGGGGCTTTGGAAACACCATATATTTT.

The gene calls are TRBV28 and TRBJ1-1; no definite D call. The CDR3 totals 15 residues. The V and J ends lost 4 bases and 0 bases respectively, with 12 bases between them. Germline V CDR1 and CDR2: MDHEN, SYDVKM. CDR3 bases: TGTGCCAGCAGTTCCCTAGGGAGTCTGAACACTGAAGCTTTCTTT. It specifies CASSSLGSLNTEAFF.

The CDR3 reads CASSATEIRTEAFF. CDR3 DNA: TGTGCCAGCAGTGCCACAGAGATTCGGACTGAAGCTTTCTTT. The gene calls are TRBV27 and TRBJ1-1; D call uncertain. The length of the CDR3 is 14 residues. Trimming removed 5 bases at V and 5 bases at J, with 15 bases between. CDR1 and CDR2 from the germline V gene are MNHEY and SMNVEV (reference sequence).

The CDR3 DNA reads TGCGCCAGCAGCCTCAAAAGGGGGAACACTGAAGCTTTCTTT. This gives the protein CASSLKRGNTEAFF. The chain carries TRBV4-1 and TRBJ1-1; TRBD1 is a possible D gene (5 bases). Trimming shortened V by 4 bases and J by 1 base, and 10 bases separated the two germline ends. The CDR3 totals 14 residues. Germline V gives CDR1 MGHRA, CDR2 YSYEKL.

The chain employs TRBV5-4 and TRBJ1-6, with 8 nucleotides matching TRBD1. J was trimmed by 0 bases and V by 0 bases; bases with no gene match: 8. The CDR3 totals 19 residues. The germline CDR1 and CDR2 sequences are SGHNT and YYREEE (reference sequence). The CDR3: CASSLERADRGSYNSPLHF. The CDR3 DNA sequence: TGTGCCAGCAGCTTGGAAAGGGCTGACAGGGGCTCCTATAATTCACCCCTCCACTTT.

J is TRBJ1-1 and V is TRBV14; tentative D call: TRBD1 (6 bases). The V gene lost 3 bases and the J gene lost 11 bases, with 19 bases spanning the gap. Germline-derived CDR1 and CDR2 are SGHDN and FVKESK. This CDR3 is built from 14 residues. The CDR3 loop is CASSQLQGSSLAFF. CDR3 DNA: TGTGCCAGCAGCCAGCTACAGGGTAGTAGTTTGGCTTTCTTT.

The table lists this clone with a count of one. The V and J genes are TRBV6-1 and TRBJ2-2; no clear D. V was clipped by 5 bases and J by 5 bases, with 12 bases between them. Germline V gene sequence: CDR1 MNHNS, CDR2 SASEGT. This CDR3 spans 14 amino acids. The CDR3 spells CASSQTYQTGELFF. CDR3 sequence (DNA): TGTGCCAGCAGTCAAACGTACCAGACCGGGGAGCTGTTTTTT.

This chain connects TRBV6-6 to TRBJ1-2; no clear D. This CDR3 contains 13 residues. Germline V gene sequence: CDR1 MNHNY, CDR2 SVGAGI (reference sequence). V was trimmed by 3 bases and J by 2 bases, leaving 7 bases between them. CDR3 nucleotide sequence: TGTGCCAGCAGTTATAGTGTGAACTATGGCTACACCTTC. Its protein product is CASSYSVNYGYTF.

The chain joins TRBV7-9 to TRBJ2-7; D perhaps matches TRBD2 (7 bases). The germline CDR1 and CDR2 sequences are SEHNR and FQNEAQ (reference sequence). The CDR3 consists of 14 residues. Deletions cut 5 bases from V and 6 bases from J, with 17 bases between. The CDR3 coding sequence is TGTGCCAGCAGCCTGATGGGAGGGGGGCTCGAGCAGTACTTC. This codes for CASSLMGGGLEQYF. The whole variable domain, remainder taken from reference TRBV7-9 and TRBJ2-7, is DTGVSQNPRHKITKRGQNVTFRCDPISEHNRLYWYRQTLGQGPEFLTYFQNEAQLEKSRLLSDRFSAERPKGSFSTLEIQRTEQGDSAMYLCASSLMGGGLEQYFGPGTRLTVT.

The V gene is TRBV30, the J gene TRBJ2-3; 9 positions match TRBD2. Losses at the gene ends were 4 bases for V and 12 bases for J; bases not matched to a gene: 5. The CDR3 runs to 11 residues. The germline gives CDR1 GTSNPN, CDR2 SVGIG (reference sequence). The CDR3 is CAWTGGGDQYF. The CDR3, as DNA: TGTGCCTGGACTGGCGGGGGGGATCAGTATTTT. Full variable domain (missing parts from reference TRBV30 and TRBJ2-3): SQTIHQWPATLVQPVGSPLSLECTVEGTSNPNLYWYRQAAGRGLQLLFYSVGIGQISSEVPQNLSASRPQDRQFILSSKKLLLSDSGFYLCAWTGGGDQYFGPGTRLTVL.

The chain couples TRBV5-1 to TRBJ2-4; tentative D call: TRBD1 (5 bases). V lost 3 bases and J lost 7, with 11 bases in between. This CDR3 has 13 amino acids. CDR1 is SGHRS and CDR2 is YFSETQ in the germline V gene. CDR3 nucleotide sequence: TGCGCCAGCAGCTCTATTCCAGGGAACATTCAGTACTTC. This codes for CASSSIPGNIQYF. Filled out from reference TRBV5-1 and TRBJ2-4, the complete variable domain reads KAGVTQTPRYLIKTRGQQVTLSCSPISGHRSVSWYQQTPGQGLQFLFEYFSETQRNKGNFPGRFSGRQFSNSRSEMNVSTLELGDSALYLCASSSIPGNIQYFGAGTRLSVL.

The genes are TRBV5-1 and TRBJ2-1, with D unclear. V lost 3 bases and J lost 0, with 13 bases in between. This CDR3 contains 16 residues. From germline, CDR1 is SGHRS and CDR2 YFSETQ. CDR3 bases: TGCGCCAGCAGCTGGGCCGGCCGTCCCTCCTACAATGAGCAGTTCTTC. Translated: CASSWAGRPSYNEQFF.

In its sample, this clone was seen once. The chain joins TRBV5-1 to TRBJ2-1, with D possibly TRBD1 on 5 matching bases. Looked up from germline, CDR1 is SGHRS and CDR2 is YFSETQ. There are 16 residues in the CDR3. V lost 0 bases and J lost 7, with 17 bases in between. CDR3 amino acids: CASSLAGPRAGNEQFF. In DNA, the CDR3 is TGCGCCAGCAGCTTGGCCGGCCCAAGGGCAGGGAATGAGCAGTTCTTC.

The chain combines TRBV30 with TRBJ1-1; D is possibly TRBD1 (5 bases). Deletions cut 2 bases from V and 4 bases from J, with 8 bases between. The CDR3 has 12 residues. CDR1 and CDR2 from the germline V gene are GTSNPN and SVGIG (reference sequence). CDR3 protein: CAWSRGGTEAFF. The CDR3 region has the DNA TGTGCCTGGAGTCGGGGGGGCACTGAAGCTTTCTTT.

This clone was detected once. The CDR3 region has the DNA TGTGCCAGCAGCCCCACAGGGTGGGGGCGCGACACTGAAGCTTTCTTT. Translated, it gives CASSPTGWGRDTEAFF. The rearrangement joins TRBV7-2 to TRBJ1-1; a possible D gene is TRBD1 (6 bases). Germline CDR1 SGHTA, CDR2 FQGNSA. Trimming took 5 bases from V and 3 from J, leaving 19 bases between them. This CDR3 region has 16 residues.

This clone was counted a single time. Here the CDR3 DNA reads TGTGCCAGCAGCTTAGCTCTCACGGGTACGCAGTATTTT. As protein: CASSLALTGTQYF. The chain couples TRBV11-2 to TRBJ2-3; D gene ambiguous. The V gene lost 1 base and the J gene lost 8 bases, with 10 bases spanning the gap. Per the germline V gene, CDR1 is SGHAT and CDR2 is FQNNGV. The CDR3 is 13 amino acids.